This T cell receptor (beta chain) was identified during a study of T-cell reconstitution after alpha-beta-depleted transplantation in children. Findings and caveats of the study: About two months after transplant, alpha-beta T cells reportedly came from several hundred expanded graft clones.

Trimming took off 6 bases at V and 10 bases at J, with 18 bases between the two ends. The CDR3 contains 13 residues. The germline gives CDR1 MNHNS, CDR2 SASEGT. A TCRbeta library incorporating unique molecular identifiers was prepared. TCRdb analysed the PCR reads with MiXCR anew, one entry per CDR3 protein. The repertoire holds about 610,000 distinct CDR3 sequences, with about a quarter as singletons. Remarks on this clonotype: What it binds is not known.

This receptor was taken from a boy under two years old with Wiskott-Aldrich syndrome, due to receive a stem cell transplant. The sample here was PBMCs, taken before TCRalphabeta/CD19-depleted stem cell transplant. V and J are TRBV6-1 and TRBJ1-2; a weak D match, TRBD1 (5 bases). In DNA, the CDR3 is TGTGCCAGCAGACACAGGTCTGGTGTCGTCTACACCTTC. It translates to CASRHRSGVVYTF.